The T cell receptor (beta chain) described here comes from a study of T cell repertoires in cytomegalovirus infection. For the study at large: Public TCR beta signatures were indicative of both CMV infection and a matching HLA type.

V was pared by 2 bases and J by 0 bases, with 14 bases between. Germline assignment: CDR1 MDHEN and CDR2 SYDVKM. This CDR3 region has 17 residues. Whole-study results and caveats: HLA-C-restricted CMV-specific TCR beta clonotypes were dominant in the ex vivo response.

Comment on this clonotype: The antigen remains undetermined.

TCRdb processed the reads anew with MiXCR; each CDR3 protein has one entry. Found here are around 310,000 distinct CDR3 sequences, around a sixth of them singletons; the top ten hold around 12%. The rearrangement joins TRBV28 to TRBJ1-5; D gene ambiguous. What was sequenced was PBMCs. The TCR sequence derives from a human donor in good health (CMV status not recorded). Some clones in this sample may be carry-over from other donors' samples. As DNA, the CDR3 is TGTGCCAGCAGTTTAAGTTCAAGGACTACTAGCAATCAGCCCCAGCATTTT. It specifies CASSLSSRTTSNQPQHF. Filled out from reference TRBV28 and TRBJ1-5, the complete variable domain reads DVKVTQSSRYLVKRTGEKVFLECVQDMDHENMFWYRQDPGLGLRLIYFSYDVKMKEKGDIPEGYSVSREKKERFSLILESASTNQTSMYLCASSLSSRTTSNQPQHFGDGTRLSIL.